This T cell receptor beta chain emerged from a study of blood T cell repertoires in COVID-19. Profiling relied on immunoSEQ multiplex PCR, and the TCRdb table lists in-frame clones only, not all of them. The table includes about 150,000 clones, roughly 90% detected once. CDR1 and CDR2 from the germline V gene are SEHNR and FQNEAQ (reference sequence). The CDR3 is 14 residues long. The germline V and J ends were trimmed by 0 bases and 10 bases, with 13 bases remaining between them. This sequence was found in a man in his fifties or sixties with acute or convalescent COVID-19. This rearrangement joins TRBV7-9 to TRBJ2-1; D is perhaps TRBD2 (6 bases). The sample consisted of peripheral blood. CDR3 nucleotides: TGTGCCAGCAGCTTAGCTTGGGTGCGGGGAGAGCAGTTCTTC. Protein: CASSLAWVRGEQFF.